Each of the 7 T cell receptor beta chains below was sequenced from the same sample in a study of blood T cell repertoires in COVID-19. Profiling relied on immunoSEQ multiplex PCR, and the TCRdb table lists in-frame clones only, not all of them. Here the sample spans just over 200,000 clones, approximately 84% being singletons. Input material: peripheral blood. Source of these receptors: a man older than 75 with acute or convalescent COVID-19.

For the CDR3, the DNA is TGTGCCAGCAGCCCAGGGGGGTGGCGGAACACTGAAGCTTTCTTT. Protein product: CASSPGGWRNTEAFF. The chain couples TRBV7-9 to TRBJ1-1; 7 nucleotides match TRBD1. After removal of 5 bases from V and 1 base from J, the junction contained 7 bases not matched to a gene. Per the germline V gene, CDR1 is SEHNR and CDR2 is FQNEAQ (reference sequence). The CDR3 totals 15 residues. The variable domain in full, with the rest retrieved from reference TRBV7-9 and TRBJ1-1, is DTGVSQNPRHKITKRGQNVTFRCDPISEHNRLYWYRQTLGQGPEFLTYFQNEAQLEKSRLLSDRFSAERPKGSFSTLEIQRTEQGDSAMYLCASSPGGWRNTEAFFGQGTRLTVV.

V usage is TRBV5-1 and J usage is TRBJ2-7, with 9 bases lining up with TRBD1. The CDR3 totals 15 residues. Germline assignment: CDR1 SGHRS and CDR2 YFSETQ. After removal of 0 bases from V and 2 bases from J, the junction contained 3 bases not matched to a gene. The DNA of the CDR3 is TGCGCCAGCAGCTTGGCGACAGGGGGGACCTACGAGCAGTACGTC. It codes for CASSLATGGTYEQYV.

DNA of the CDR3: TGTGCCACCAGTGATTCCCCGGGACAGGGCCCGTCAGTGACCTACGAGCAGTACGTC. Amino acid sequence: CATSDSPGQGPSVTYEQYV. V gene TRBV24-1 combines with J gene TRBJ2-7, with 9 bases aligning to TRBD1. CDR3 length: 19 amino acids. Germline loops: CDR1 KGHDR, CDR2 SFDVKD. The junction had 15 bases not matched to a gene; V was cut back by 2 bases and J by 2 bases.

Of note for this clone: Other nucleotide sequences from this sample produce the same CDR3. The chain carries TRBV18 and TRBJ1-5; no definite D call. The CDR3 loop spans 15 amino acids. Germline V gene data show CDR1 as KGHSH and CDR2 as LQKENI. Trimming shortened V by 2 bases and J by 1 base, and 9 bases separated the two germline ends. The CDR3 nucleotides are TGTGCCAGCTCACCAGGGCAGGCGAGCAATCAGCCCCAGCATTTT. Residues: CASSPGQASNQPQHF.

V is TRBV3-1 (or the pseudogene TRBV3-2) and J is TRBJ1-6; D is perhaps TRBD1 (6 bases). The CDR3 spans 17 residues. Germline-derived CDR1 and CDR2 are LGHDT and YNNKEL (reference sequence). Deletions cut 1 base from V and 11 bases from J, with 21 bases between. CDR3 coding DNA: TGTGCCAGCAGCCAAGTTTCGGGGTCTCAGGGGACCCCACCCCTCCACTTT. As protein: CASSQVSGSQGTPPLHF.

The chain is built from TRBV10-1 and TRBJ2-3, with D unresolved. V was pared by 5 bases and J by 2 bases, with 11 bases between. The germline gives CDR1 WNHNN, CDR2 SYGVQD (reference sequence). The CDR3 totals 14 residues. The chain's CDR3 is CASSLNTATDTQYF. DNA for the CDR3: TGCGCCAGCAGTCTCAATACTGCCACAGATACGCAGTATTTT.

The genes are TRBV19 and TRBJ1-1; 7 bases are a match to TRBD1. This CDR3 is built from 12 residues. Losses at the gene ends were 9 bases for V and 3 bases for J; bases not matched to a gene: 4. The germline CDR1 and CDR2 sequences are LNHDA and SQIVND (reference sequence). For the CDR3, the DNA is TGTGCCAGCGTGGGACAGCACACTGAAGCTTTCTTT. Translating gives CASVGQHTEAFF.